The clone carrying this TCR beta chain was seen more than once but under ten times. The antigen remains unidentified. This may be a read error: a much more frequent sequence differs by one nucleotide. This record comes from a study of T cells in Graves' hyperthyroidism and ophthalmopathy. Trimming removed 10 bases at V and 3 bases at J, with 18 bases between. The CDR3 is 14 amino acids. Study findings and constraints: Most thyroid clonotypes expanded above 0.001 were also detected in blood.

No progression to ophthalmopathy during 18 months of follow-up defined stable disease. The investigators amplified TCR beta CDR3 regions from RNA transcripts. First-round RT-PCR with HTBI primers amplified the TCR CDR3 region. Each CDR3 protein gets one entry after TCRdb re-called the multiplex PCR reads with MiXCR. This repertoire shows around 350,000 distinct CDR3 sequences, about a fifth found once; its top ten account for about 3.7%. This chain uses TRBV12-3 or TRBV12-4 with TRBJ1-2; TRBD1 is a possible D gene (6 bases). This receptor was taken from a woman under 30 with Graves' hyperthyroidism. Input material: blood. CDR3: CANPVRGQDYGYTF. The CDR3 region has the DNA TGTGCCAACCCAGTCCGGGGGCAGGACTATGGCTACACCTTC.